Below, one TCR beta chain is given with its context. Its antigen is undetermined. This research-autopsy study prospectively enrolled adult allogeneic hematopoietic cell transplant recipients with steroid-refractory graft-versus-host disease. Autopsy tissues spanned esophagus to rectum, liver, skin, and lymphoid organs including spleen. The sample originates from a study of tissue T cells after allogeneic stem cell transplantation. This CDR3 is built from 14 residues. Looked up from germline, CDR1 is GTSNPN and CDR2 is SVGIG (reference sequence). The V gene end was trimmed by 3 bases and the J gene end by 10 bases; junction bases not matched to a gene: 8. TCRdb's table, derived via immunoSEQ multiplex PCR, lists solely in-frame clones and lacks some. The sample holds approximately 3,500 clones, around three quarters seen once. Study outcomes and limitations: Only a limited share of tissue TCRs appeared in blood or spleen. Anatomically similar tissues had similar TCR repertoires within each patient.

The rearrangement uses TRBV30 and TRBJ1-4; TRBD1 matches 10 bases. The TCR originated in a male patient of 60 years or more with steroid-refractory graft-versus-host disease after an allogeneic stem cell transplant. Some of these T cells may belong to the graft donor. The sample in question was small intestine tissue, obtained at autopsy. This chain's CDR3 is CAWSPGQGIRKLFF. CDR3 DNA sequence: TGTGCCTGGAGCCCGGGACAGGGGATTAGAAAACTGTTTTTT. The full variable domain, in which reference TRBV30 and TRBJ1-4 provide the parts outside the CDR3, is SQTIHQWPATLVQPVGSPLSLECTVEGTSNPNLYWYRQAAGRGLQLLFYSVGIGQISSEVPQNLSASRPQDRQFILSSKKLLLSDSGFYLCAWSPGQGIRKLFFGSGTQLSVL.